This T cell receptor beta chain originates from a study of T cells in localized non-small cell lung cancer. Study-wide findings and caveats: Median detection of top 100 tumor clones in adjacent lung was 55 to 60 clones. Sequencing involved a lone tumor region, leaving heterogeneity possible.

Profiled with immunoSEQ multiplex PCR; TCRdb holds only in-frame clones, not every one. The sample yields about 19,000 clones, 75% to 95% seen once. The germline V and J ends were trimmed by 6 bases and 4 bases, with 19 bases remaining between them. Germline loops: CDR1 MNHEY, CDR2 SMNVEV (reference sequence). CDR3 length: 15 amino acids. This clone appeared a single time. Its cognate antigen is unknown. The receptor was isolated from a male donor older than 55 with stage I squamous cell lung carcinoma. The sequenced sample was peripheral blood, obtained before any cancer treatment. This chain connects TRBV27 to TRBJ2-7; D unclear. The CDR3 reads CASSPFARPLYEQYF. The DNA for the CDR3 is TGTGCCAGCAGCCCGTTCGCCAGGCCTCTTTACGAGCAGTACTTC.